Shown below are 8 T cell receptor beta chains from a single sample sequenced in a study of T cell changes during pregnancy in multiple sclerosis. Sequencing used immunoSEQ multiplex PCR; TCRdb keeps in-frame clones, though not all of them. The sample consists of about 54,000 clones, 80% to 95% of them appearing once. The source material was peripheral blood, sampled after pregnancy. The source is a female donor in good health, enrolled as a control in a pregnancy study.

This clone was seen just once. This chain uses TRBV5-6 with TRBJ1-1; 7 bases align to TRBD1. Germline V gives CDR1 SGHDT, CDR2 YYEEEE. V trimming: 4 bases; J trimming: 0 bases; junction bases outside the gene matches: 3. The CDR3 is made up of 14 amino acids. The CDR3 DNA sequence: TGTGCCAGCAGCCGGACAGGTGTGAACACTGAAGCTTTCTTT. The encoded protein is CASSRTGVNTEAFF. Combining the CDR3 with reference TRBV5-6 and TRBJ1-1 gives the whole variable domain DAGVTQSPTHLIKTRGQQVTLRCSPKSGHDTVSWYQQALGQGPQFIFQYYEEEERQRGNFPDRFSGHQFPNYSSELNVNALLLGDSALYLCASSRTGVNTEAFFGQGTRLTVV.

The count of this clone is one. This sequence joins TRBV28 and TRBJ2-7; no definite D call. This CDR3 region has 12 residues. V was cut by 5 bases and J by 3 bases, with 8 bases left in between. From germline, CDR1 is MDHEN and CDR2 SYDVKM. The CDR3 is CASSTQVYEQYF. The CDR3 nucleotides are TGTGCCAGCAGTACTCAGGTCTACGAGCAGTACTTC.

V usage is TRBV4-1 and J usage is TRBJ2-3; D may be TRBD2 (6 bases). The CDR3 has 17 amino acids. The ends were cut back, 1 base at V and 0 bases at J, with 14 bases in the middle. The germline gives CDR1 MGHRA, CDR2 YSYEKL. The CDR3 sequence is CASSQGGWGTSTDTQYF. The CDR3, as DNA: TGCGCCAGCAGCCAAGGGGGTTGGGGGACTAGCACAGATACGCAGTATTTT.

A few counts support this clone. This sequence joins TRBV6-1 and TRBJ2-7; 11 bases match TRBD2. CDR3 size: 15 residues. With 0 bases clipped from V and 2 bases from J, the junction kept 0 bases outside the gene matches. CDR1 and CDR2 from the germline V gene are MNHNS and SASEGT. The DNA for the CDR3 is TGTGCCAGCAGTGAAGCTAGCGGGGGGGCCTACGAGCAGTACTTC. Translation: CASSEASGGAYEQYF.

The rearrangement joins TRBV7-2 to TRBJ1-2; no reliable D call. Between the trimmed V and J ends, which lost 5 bases and 4 bases, there was a span of 11 bases. Germline CDR1 reads SGHTA; CDR2 reads FQGNSA. The CDR3 covers 13 residues. CDR3 nucleotide sequence: TGTGCCAGCAGCCGCGACGAGGCCTATGGCTACACCTTC. As protein: CASSRDEAYGYTF. Supplemented by reference TRBV7-2 and TRBJ1-2, the full variable domain reads GAGVSQSPSNKVTEKGKDVELRCDPISGHTALYWYRQSLGQGLEFLIYFQGNSAPDKSGLPSDRFSAERTGGSVSTLTIQRTQQEDSAVYLCASSRDEAYGYTFGSGTRLTVV.

The genes are TRBV19 and TRBJ2-5; D is uncertain. CDR3 length: 13 residues. V lost 4 bases and J lost 2, with 8 bases in between. Germline V gene data show CDR1 as LNHDA and CDR2 as SQIVND (reference sequence). The CDR3 here is CASSRRHQETQYF. CDR3 DNA: TGTGCCAGTAGTAGGCGGCATCAAGAGACCCAGTACTTC. Full variable domain (remainder filled in from reference TRBV19 and TRBJ2-5): DGGITQSPKYLFRKEGQNVTLSCEQNLNHDAMYWYRQDPGQGLRLIYYSQIVNDFQKGDIAEGYSVSREKKESFPLTVTSAQKNPTAFYLCASSRRHQETQYFGPGTRLLVL.

The rearrangement joins TRBV27 to TRBJ2-7, with D maybe TRBD1 (6 bases). V was shortened by 7 bases and J by 3 bases, with 10 bases between the two germline ends. Germline loops: CDR1 MNHEY, CDR2 SMNVEV (reference sequence). CDR3 length: 12 residues. Here the CDR3 reads CASKGHLYEQYF. In DNA form, the CDR3 reads TGTGCCAGCAAGGGACACCTCTACGAGCAGTACTTC.

V gene TRBV6-6 combines with J gene TRBJ1-3; possibly TRBD1 for D (6 bases). Germline CDR1 MNHNY, CDR2 SVGAGI (reference sequence). The CDR3 contains 15 residues. V lost 8 bases and J 3 bases, leaving 17 bases between the germline ends. CDR3: CASGVQGRGGNTIYF. CDR3 bases: TGTGCCAGCGGTGTACAGGGTCGTGGTGGAAACACCATATATTTT.